A single sample gave rise to the 3 T cell receptor beta chains below, sequenced in a study of blood T cell repertoires in COVID-19. Clones were sequenced by immunoSEQ multiplex PCR, and TCRdb holds only the in-frame ones, with some missing. Of fewer than 400,000 clones in the sample, approximately 91% were seen once. The sequencing input was PBMCs or T cells enriched from blood (not recorded which). All receptors derive from a woman aged 25 to 39 who had been exposed to COVID-19.

This clone was counted only a few times. The gene calls are TRBV7-8 and TRBJ1-2, with 8 bases identical to TRBD1. Germline loops: CDR1 SGHVS, CDR2 FQNEAQ. The trim removed 5 bases at V and 6 bases at J, leaving 11 bases unmatched. The CDR3 extends over 15 amino acids. In nucleotides, the CDR3 is TGTGCCAGCAGCCGAGACTGGGACAGGACTAATGGCTACACCTTC. Translation gives CASSRDWDRTNGYTF.

The chain is built from TRBV11-2 and TRBJ1-2, with TRBD1 matching 8 bases. The CDR3 is 15 residues long. Germline V gives CDR1 SGHAT, CDR2 FQNNGV. V was pared by 4 bases and J by 4 bases, with 8 bases of the junction left unmatched. The CDR3 DNA is TGTGCCAGCAGCTCTGGGACAGGACATATCTATGGCTACACCTTC. Protein: CASSSGTGHIYGYTF. The entire variable domain, with the rest obtained from reference TRBV11-2 and TRBJ1-2, is as follows: EAGVAQSPRYKIIEKRQSVAFWCNPISGHATLYWYQQILGQGPKLLIQFQNNGVVDDSQLPKDRFSAERLKGVDSTLKIQPAKLEDSAVYLCASSSGTGHIYGYTFGSGTRLTVV.

This clone was picked up one time. The V call is TRBV18, the J call TRBJ1-2, with unresolved D. Germline CDR1 and CDR2: KGHSH and LQKENI. The V gene lost 3 bases and the J gene lost 3 bases, with 8 bases spanning the gap. The CDR3 loop spans 13 amino acids. The CDR3 bases are TGTGCCAGCTCACCCGGGTCAGACTATGGCTACACCTTC. Its protein is CASSPGSDYGYTF.